This record looks at one T cell receptor (beta chain) sequence and its context. Its ends do not fully match the called genes, so a read error is possible. Measured with immunoSEQ multiplex PCR; TCRdb has only the in-frame clones, and not every one. Among 100,000 to 120,000 clones, about 79% were seen once, and the ten largest hold 16%. The sample belongs to a study of blood T cell repertoires in COVID-19. The overall study: The samples span acute and convalescent COVID-19 from the United States, Italy and Spain.

The CDR3 consists of 14 residues. Germline CDR1 is MNHEY and CDR2 is SVGAGI. The receptor's source is a woman over 75 with active or convalescent COVID-19. Sequencing input: peripheral blood. The chain recombines TRBV6-5 with TRBJ2-1, with TRBD2 matching 11 bases. CDR3 in amino acids: CASRRLAGYTEQFF. The CDR3 DNA follows: TGTGCCAGCAGGAGACTAGCGGGATACACTGAGCAGTTCTTC.